This T cell receptor beta chain was recovered during a study of identical twins. The study's findings and limits: Fewer insertions marked abundant cord blood beta clonotypes; young adult naive trended weakly, memory not at all. Invariant MAIT and iNKT cells could partly confound zero-insertion analyses. Cross-sectional statistical analysis was relied on for the conclusions, without the same donors being followed.

TCRdb re-called the 5' RACE reads with MiXCR, one entry per CDR3 protein. This sample has some 900,000 distinct CDR3 sequences, with 9% to 15% found just once. Trimming pared 1 base from V and 4 bases from J, leaving 16 bases between. This CDR3 contains 17 residues. Germline V gives CDR1 MNHEY, CDR2 SVGAGI. Turning to this clonotype: What it binds is not known.

These data were also reused for a study on yellow fever vaccine responses in identical twins. That study reports: A vaccine T cell response that seemed partly convergent and partly personalized was reported in twins.

What was sequenced was PBMCs. The TCR sequence derives from a woman aged 18-29 years in good health. The chain links TRBV6-5 to TRBJ2-2; D ambiguous. CDR3 DNA: TGTGCCAGCAGTTACTTCGGCGGTCTTGGTAGCACCGGGGAGCTGTTTTTT. It encodes CASSYFGGLGSTGELFF.